The 17 T cell receptor beta chains below come from one sample, sequenced in a study of OX40 agonist ivuxolimab in advanced cancers. Assay used: immunoSEQ multiplex PCR; TCRdb lists only in-frame clones, some missing. The data show some 8,000 clones, about 90% seen once. The sequences come from CD4+ or CD8+ T cells sorted from blood, collected in a trial of the OX40 agonist ivuxolimab. Receptor source: an adult with an advanced solid tumor such as melanoma, head and neck, liver or kidney cancer.

In this sample, this clone turned up a few times. This sequence joins TRBV27 and TRBJ2-3, with D possibly matching TRBD2 (6 bases). CDR1 and CDR2 from the germline V gene are MNHEY and SMNVEV (reference sequence). V was trimmed by 5 bases and J by 1 base, leaving 10 bases between them. The CDR3 length is 14 residues. CDR3 nucleotides: TGTGCCAGCAGTCTCACGGGGGGCACAGATACGCAGTATTTT. Its protein is CASSLTGGTDTQYF.

This clone has a single count. The chain employs TRBV27 and TRBJ1-2; D may be TRBD1 (5 bases). The germline gives CDR1 MNHEY, CDR2 SMNVEV (reference sequence). CDR3 size: 15 residues. Trimming removed 3 bases from V and 4 bases from J, with 15 bases in between. In DNA, the CDR3 is TGTGCCAGCAGTTTTGGGGCAGCGCTCCCCTATGGCTACACCTTC. It is translated as CASSFGAALPYGYTF.

The chain joins TRBV28 to TRBJ1-1; a weak D match, TRBD1 (5 bases). Germline V gene sequence: CDR1 MDHEN, CDR2 SYDVKM. This CDR3 comprises 13 residues. The V gene lost 7 bases and the J gene lost 6 bases, with 15 bases spanning the gap. CDR3 in amino acids: CASTLGGWAEAFF. In DNA form, the CDR3 reads TGTGCCAGCACTCTCGGGGGGTGGGCTGAAGCTTTCTTT.

The J gene is TRBJ2-1, the V gene TRBV10-1; 9 bases align to TRBD2. V lost 5 bases to trimming and J lost 0 bases; unmatched junction nucleotides: 5. Germline CDR1 reads WNHNN; CDR2 reads SYGVQD (reference sequence). The CDR3 length is 16 residues. Here the CDR3 reads CASSSNSGSSYNEQFF. DNA for the CDR3: TGCGCCAGCAGTTCCAATAGCGGGAGCTCCTACAATGAGCAGTTCTTC.

Note on this clone: The CDR3 end shows no conserved phenylalanine or tryptophan, and so a read error is likely. No DNA is shown, since the ends of the CDR3 on it are uncertain; the CDR3 is the one TCRdb lists. CDR3 region: CASGQGAFITL. This chain uses TRBV2 with TRBJ1-6; the table's D call, TRBD1, was not checked against the DNA. The CDR3 region is 11 residues in length, termini included. Germline lookup yields CDR1 SNHLY and CDR2 FYNNEI.

The chain carries TRBV6-5 and TRBJ1-1; D unclear. This CDR3 is 14 amino acids long. Looked up from germline, CDR1 is MNHEY and CDR2 is SVGAGI. CDR3 bases: TGTGCGGCCTCCCCCCAAGGCATGAACACTGAAGCTTTCTTT. Translation gives CAASPQGMNTEAFF.

The chain has TRBV29-1 and TRBJ2-2, with D unclear. V was cut by 4 bases and J by 5 bases, with 11 bases left in between. Germline CDR1 and CDR2: SQVTM and ANQGSEA. This CDR3 is 13 amino acids long. CDR3 coding DNA: TGCAGCGTTGGAATGAGAGGAACCGGGGAGCTGTTTTTT. Translating gives CSVGMRGTGELFF.

This chain's CDR3 is CASSEGPFPSGSRHEQFF. The CDR3 DNA is TGTGCCAGCAGTGAGGGTCCTTTCCCTAGCGGGAGTAGGCACGAGCAGTTCTTC. This chain connects TRBV9 to TRBJ2-1; TRBD2 matches 10 bases. Germline CDR1 and CDR2: SGDLS and YYNGEE. CDR3 length: 18 amino acids. The trim removed 5 bases at V and 10 bases at J, leaving 21 bases unmatched.

This clone was picked up one time. V usage is TRBV7-8 and J usage is TRBJ2-7, with 7 bases matching TRBD1. CDR3 length equals 15 residues. Trimming took 7 bases from V and 0 from J; bases not matched to a gene: 9. In germline, CDR1 is SGHVS, CDR2 FQNEAQ. The CDR3 nucleotides are TGTGCCAGCACCACCCTCAGGGGGAACTCCTACGAGCAGTACTTC. Translating gives CASTTLRGNSYEQYF. The entire variable domain, with the rest obtained from reference TRBV7-8 and TRBJ2-7, is as follows: GAGVSQSPRYKVAKRGQDVALRCDPISGHVSLFWYQQALGQGPEFLTYFQNEAQLDKSGLPSDRFFAERPEGSVSTLKIQRTQQEDSAVYLCASTTLRGNSYEQYFGPGTRLTVT.

CDR3 sequence (DNA): TGTGCCAGCAGCGCTACCGGGACAGGGCTCAATGAGCAGTTCTTC. The encoded protein is CASSATGTGLNEQFF. This rearrangement joins TRBV9 to TRBJ2-1; 9 nucleotides match TRBD1. V gave up 3 bases and J gave up 6 bases; unmatched junction bases: 7. The CDR3 has 15 amino acids. The germline gives CDR1 SGDLS, CDR2 YYNGEE.

The V call is TRBV7-3, the J call TRBJ2-3, with D hard to call. V was clipped by 5 bases and J by 2 bases, with 11 bases between them. The CDR3 is 14 residues long. Germline V gene data show CDR1 as SGHTA and CDR2 as FQGTGA. The CDR3 region has the DNA TGTGCCAGCAGCGATCCGGGCAACACAGATACGCAGTATTTT. Translated, it gives CASSDPGNTDTQYF.

The gene calls are TRBV4-1 and TRBJ2-1; a possible D gene is TRBD2 (5 bases). Germline V gives CDR1 MGHRA, CDR2 YSYEKL. The CDR3 covers 14 residues. V lost 0 bases and J 14 bases, leaving 17 bases between the germline ends. In DNA, the CDR3 is TGCGCCAGCAGCCAAGAAGAAGTGGCAGCGGAAGAGTTCTTC. Protein sequence: CASSQEEVAAEEFF.

This sequence joins TRBV28 and TRBJ2-3; tentative D call: TRBD1 (5 bases). Looked up from germline, CDR1 is MDHEN and CDR2 is SYDVKM. Trimming removed 2 bases at V and 0 bases at J, with 9 bases between. The length of the CDR3 is 15 residues. Here the CDR3 DNA reads TGTGCCAGCAGTTTAGAGGACACTAGCACAGATACGCAGTATTTT. Translating it yields CASSLEDTSTDTQYF. Full variable domain (remainder filled in from reference TRBV28 and TRBJ2-3): DVKVTQSSRYLVKRTGEKVFLECVQDMDHENMFWYRQDPGLGLRLIYFSYDVKMKEKGDIPEGYSVSREKKERFSLILESASTNQTSMYLCASSLEDTSTDTQYFGPGTRLTVL.

The rearrangement joins TRBV21-1 to TRBJ2-5. TRBV21-1 is a recognized pseudogene. The CDR3 is 9 residues long. CDR3 sequence reads: CARWETQYF. The CDR3 DNA sequence: TGTGCCAGATGGGAGACCCAGTACTTC.

The chain employs TRBV4-2 and TRBJ2-6, with 13 bases lining up with TRBD2. Germline CDR1 is LGHNA and CDR2 is YNFKEQ. CDR3 length equals 22 residues. The V gene end was trimmed by 0 bases and the J gene end by 2 bases; junction bases not matched to a gene: 13. The CDR3 DNA sequence: TGTGCCAGCAGCCAAGATCGGTGGGGACTAGCGGGGACCCCAGCTGGGGCCAACGTCCTGACTTTC. It encodes CASSQDRWGLAGTPAGANVLTF.

This clone was observed a few times. This chain links TRBV19 with TRBJ1-5; D may be TRBD1 (6 bases). Germline CDR1 and CDR2: LNHDA and SQIVND (reference sequence). The CDR3 has 14 residues. V lost 3 bases and J 4 bases, leaving 10 bases between the germline ends. CDR3: CASSIQGWNQPQHF. CDR3 nucleotide sequence: TGTGCCAGTAGTATCCAGGGGTGGAATCAGCCCCAGCATTTT.

The rearrangement links TRBV6-5 to TRBJ1-4, with unresolved D. Germline loops: CDR1 MNHEY, CDR2 SVGAGI. The CDR3 is 11 residues long. Trimming left V 5 bases short and J 6 bases short, with 4 bases between. Here the CDR3 DNA reads TGTGCCAGCAGTAACTATGAAAAACTGTTTTTT. The encoded protein is CASSNYEKLFF.